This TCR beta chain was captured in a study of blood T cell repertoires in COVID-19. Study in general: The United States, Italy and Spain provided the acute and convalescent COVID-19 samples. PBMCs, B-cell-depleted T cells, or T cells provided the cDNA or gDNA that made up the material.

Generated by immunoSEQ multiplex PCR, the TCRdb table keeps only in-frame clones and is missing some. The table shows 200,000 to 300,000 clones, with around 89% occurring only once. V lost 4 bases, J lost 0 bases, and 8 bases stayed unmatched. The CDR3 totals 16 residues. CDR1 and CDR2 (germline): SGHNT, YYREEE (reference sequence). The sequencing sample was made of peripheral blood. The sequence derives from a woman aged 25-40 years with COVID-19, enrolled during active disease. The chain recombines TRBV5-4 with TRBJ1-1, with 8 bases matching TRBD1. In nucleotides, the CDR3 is TGTGCCAGCAGCCCGGGACAGGCACCCATGAACACTGAAGCTTTCTTT. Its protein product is CASSPGQAPMNTEAFF.